The clone carrying this T cell receptor (beta chain) occurred many times. What it binds is not known. The data are from a study of CD8 T cells in ankylosing spondylitis. Using its own MiXCR run on the 5' RACE reads, TCRdb lists one record per CDR3 protein. The sample has about 460,000 distinct CDR3 sequences; 5.3% are singletons. CDR1 and CDR2 (germline): SGHRS, YFSETQ. This CDR3 has 15 amino acids. Deletions cut 0 bases from V and 0 bases from J, with 9 bases between. The study's findings and limits: The study identified a TCR beta motif of under ten highly homologous variants that appeared characteristic of ankylosing spondylitis blood.

Sequenced: blood, either unsorted or a sorted T cell fraction (not recorded which). The chain carries TRBV5-1 and TRBJ1-1, with D unclear. This clonotype was sampled from a male donor with ankylosing spondylitis. The CDR3 protein is CASSLGAPLNTEAFF. The CDR3 DNA reads as TGCGCCAGCAGCTTGGGGGCACCTTTGAACACTGAAGCTTTCTTT.